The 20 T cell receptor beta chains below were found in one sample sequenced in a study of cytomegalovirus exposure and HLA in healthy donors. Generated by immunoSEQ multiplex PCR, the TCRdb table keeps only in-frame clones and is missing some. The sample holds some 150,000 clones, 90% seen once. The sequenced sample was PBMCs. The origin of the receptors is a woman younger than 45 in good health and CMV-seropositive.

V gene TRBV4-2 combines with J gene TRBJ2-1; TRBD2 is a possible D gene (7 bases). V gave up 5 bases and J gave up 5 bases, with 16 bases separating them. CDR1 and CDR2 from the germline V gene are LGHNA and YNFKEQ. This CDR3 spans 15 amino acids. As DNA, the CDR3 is TGTGCCAGCAGCGTTGGGGGGGCCTCAGACAATGAGCAGTTCTTC. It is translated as CASSVGGASDNEQFF.

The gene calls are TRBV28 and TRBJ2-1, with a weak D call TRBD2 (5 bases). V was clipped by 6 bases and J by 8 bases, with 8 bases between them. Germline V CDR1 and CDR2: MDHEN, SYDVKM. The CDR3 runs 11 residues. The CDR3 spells CASRSGYEQFF. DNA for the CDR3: TGTGCCAGCAGAAGCGGCTATGAGCAGTTCTTC. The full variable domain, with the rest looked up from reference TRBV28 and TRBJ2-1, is DVKVTQSSRYLVKRTGEKVFLECVQDMDHENMFWYRQDPGLGLRLIYFSYDVKMKEKGDIPEGYSVSREKKERFSLILESASTNQTSMYLCASRSGYEQFFGPGTRLTVL.

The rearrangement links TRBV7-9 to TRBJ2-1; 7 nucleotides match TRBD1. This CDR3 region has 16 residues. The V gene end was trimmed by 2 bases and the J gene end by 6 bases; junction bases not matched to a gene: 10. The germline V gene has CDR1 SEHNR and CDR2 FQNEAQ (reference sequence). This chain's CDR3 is CASSLPISGGSNEQFF. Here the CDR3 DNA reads TGTGCCAGCAGCTTACCGATTTCAGGGGGAAGCAATGAGCAGTTCTTC.

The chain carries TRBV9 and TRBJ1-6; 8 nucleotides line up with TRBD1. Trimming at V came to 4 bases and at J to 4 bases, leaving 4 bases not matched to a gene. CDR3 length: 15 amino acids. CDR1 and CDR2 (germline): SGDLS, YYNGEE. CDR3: CASSIRQGYNSPLHF. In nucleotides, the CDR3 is TGTGCCAGCAGCATCCGACAGGGGTATAATTCACCCCTCCACTTT.

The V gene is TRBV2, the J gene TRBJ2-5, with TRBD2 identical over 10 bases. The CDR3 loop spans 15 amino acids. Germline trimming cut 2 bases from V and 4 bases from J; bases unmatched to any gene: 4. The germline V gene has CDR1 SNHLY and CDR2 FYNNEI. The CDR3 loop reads CASSEQPSGGETQYF. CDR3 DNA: TGTGCCAGCAGTGAACAGCCTAGCGGGGGAGAGACCCAGTACTTC.

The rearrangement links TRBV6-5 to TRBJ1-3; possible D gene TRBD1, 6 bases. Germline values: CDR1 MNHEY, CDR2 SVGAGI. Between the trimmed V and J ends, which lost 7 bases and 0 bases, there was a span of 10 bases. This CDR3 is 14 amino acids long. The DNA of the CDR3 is TGTGCCAGCACCGGACAGTACTCTGGAAACACCATATATTTT. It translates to CASTGQYSGNTIYF.

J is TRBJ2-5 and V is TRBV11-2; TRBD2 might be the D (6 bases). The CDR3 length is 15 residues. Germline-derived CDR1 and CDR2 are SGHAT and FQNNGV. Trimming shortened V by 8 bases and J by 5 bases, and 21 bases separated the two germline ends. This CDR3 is CASSYRGSRGETQYF. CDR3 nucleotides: TGTGCCAGCTCCTACCGGGGGTCCCGAGGGGAGACCCAGTACTTC.

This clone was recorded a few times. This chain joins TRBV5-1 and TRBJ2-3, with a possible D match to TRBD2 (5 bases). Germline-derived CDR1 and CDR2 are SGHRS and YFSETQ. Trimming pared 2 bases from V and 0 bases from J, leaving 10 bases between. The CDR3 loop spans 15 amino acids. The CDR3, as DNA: TGCGCCAGCAGCTTAACTAGAGGGAGCACAGATACGCAGTATTTT. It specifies CASSLTRGSTDTQYF. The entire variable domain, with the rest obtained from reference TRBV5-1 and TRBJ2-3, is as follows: KAGVTQTPRYLIKTRGQQVTLSCSPISGHRSVSWYQQTPGQGLQFLFEYFSETQRNKGNFPGRFSGRQFSNSRSEMNVSTLELGDSALYLCASSLTRGSTDTQYFGPGTRLTVL.

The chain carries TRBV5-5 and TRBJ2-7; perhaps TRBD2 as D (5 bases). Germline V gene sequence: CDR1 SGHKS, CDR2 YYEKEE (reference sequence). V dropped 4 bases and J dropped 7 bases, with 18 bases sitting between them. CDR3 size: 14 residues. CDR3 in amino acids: CASSPTVASGEQYF. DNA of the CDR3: TGTGCCAGCAGCCCCACGGTAGCATCGGGGGAGCAGTACTTC. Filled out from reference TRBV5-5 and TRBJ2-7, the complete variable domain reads DAGVTQSPTHLIKTRGQQVTLRCSPISGHKSVSWYQQVLGQGPQFIFQYYEKEERGRGNFPDRFSARQFPNYSSELNVNALLLGDSALYLCASSPTVASGEQYFGPGTRLTVT.

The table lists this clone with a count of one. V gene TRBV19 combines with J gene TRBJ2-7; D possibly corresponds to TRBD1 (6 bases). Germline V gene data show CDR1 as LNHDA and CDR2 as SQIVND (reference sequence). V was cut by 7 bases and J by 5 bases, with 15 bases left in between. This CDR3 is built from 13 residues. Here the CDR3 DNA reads TGTGCCAGTAACCCGCGGCAGGGGCACGAGCAGTACTTC. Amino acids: CASNPRQGHEQYF.

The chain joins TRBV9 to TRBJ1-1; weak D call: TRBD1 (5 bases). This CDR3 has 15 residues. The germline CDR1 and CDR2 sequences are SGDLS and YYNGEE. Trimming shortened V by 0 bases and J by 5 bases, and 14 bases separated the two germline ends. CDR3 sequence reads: CASSVGGRVGTEAFF. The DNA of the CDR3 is TGTGCCAGCAGCGTAGGGGGCAGGGTTGGGACTGAAGCTTTCTTT.

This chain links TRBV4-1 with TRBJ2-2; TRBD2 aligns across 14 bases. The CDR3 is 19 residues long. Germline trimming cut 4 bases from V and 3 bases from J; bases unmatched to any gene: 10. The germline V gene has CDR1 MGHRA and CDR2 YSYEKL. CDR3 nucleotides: TGCGCCAGCAGCCGGACGGGACTAGCGGGGGTGGTATACACCGGGGAGCTGTTTTTT. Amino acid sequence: CASSRTGLAGVVYTGELFF.

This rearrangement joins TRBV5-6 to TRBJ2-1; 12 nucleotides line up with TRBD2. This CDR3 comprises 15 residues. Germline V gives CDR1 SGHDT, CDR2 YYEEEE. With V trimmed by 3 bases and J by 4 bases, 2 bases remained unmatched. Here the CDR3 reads CASSSGLAGYNEQFF. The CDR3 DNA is TGTGCCAGCAGCTCCGGACTAGCGGGATACAATGAGCAGTTCTTC.

The CDR3 nucleotides are TGTGCCAGCAGTAGGGGGTTAAGGACCGGGGAGCTGTTTTTT. It translates to CASSRGLRTGELFF. The V and J genes are TRBV27 and TRBJ2-2; a possible D gene is TRBD1 (6 bases). With 5 bases removed from V and 5 bases from J, the gap between germline ends came to 12 bases. There are 14 residues in the CDR3. Germline lookup yields CDR1 MNHEY and CDR2 SMNVEV (reference sequence).

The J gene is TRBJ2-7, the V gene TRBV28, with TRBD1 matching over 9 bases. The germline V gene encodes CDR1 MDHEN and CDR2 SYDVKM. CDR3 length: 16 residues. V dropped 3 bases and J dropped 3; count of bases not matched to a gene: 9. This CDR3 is CASSFSHRTGDYEQYF. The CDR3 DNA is TGTGCCAGCAGTTTCTCACACAGGACAGGGGACTACGAGCAGTACTTC.

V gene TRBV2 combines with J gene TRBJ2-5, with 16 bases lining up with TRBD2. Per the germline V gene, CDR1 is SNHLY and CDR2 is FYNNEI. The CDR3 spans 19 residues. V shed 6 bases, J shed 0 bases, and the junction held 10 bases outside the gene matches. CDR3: CASSKDPGLAGGYQETQYF. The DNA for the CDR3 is TGTGCCAGCAGCAAAGACCCGGGACTAGCGGGGGGGTACCAAGAGACCCAGTACTTC.

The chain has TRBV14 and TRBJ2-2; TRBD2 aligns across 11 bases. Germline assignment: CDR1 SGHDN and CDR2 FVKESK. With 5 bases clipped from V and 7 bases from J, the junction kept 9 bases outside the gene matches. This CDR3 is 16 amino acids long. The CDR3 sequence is CASSFDSGRAVGELFF. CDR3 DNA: TGTGCCAGCAGCTTCGATAGCGGGAGGGCCGTCGGGGAGCTGTTTTTT.

The CDR3 reads CASSADGTSGYNEQFF. As DNA, the CDR3 is TGTGCCAGCAGCGCAGACGGGACTAGCGGGTACAATGAGCAGTTCTTC. This chain uses TRBV13 with TRBJ2-1, with 12 positions matching TRBD2. Germline trimming cut 5 bases from V and 4 bases from J; bases unmatched to any gene: 6. CDR3 size: 16 residues. Germline CDR1 and CDR2: PRHDT and FYEKMQ (reference sequence).

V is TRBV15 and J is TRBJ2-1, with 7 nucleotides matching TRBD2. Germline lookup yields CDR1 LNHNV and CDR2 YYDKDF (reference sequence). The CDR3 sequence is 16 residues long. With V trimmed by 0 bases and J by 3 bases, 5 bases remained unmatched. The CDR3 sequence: CATSREWSGDYNEQFF. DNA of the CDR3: TGTGCCACCAGCAGAGAGTGGAGCGGGGACTACAATGAGCAGTTCTTC.

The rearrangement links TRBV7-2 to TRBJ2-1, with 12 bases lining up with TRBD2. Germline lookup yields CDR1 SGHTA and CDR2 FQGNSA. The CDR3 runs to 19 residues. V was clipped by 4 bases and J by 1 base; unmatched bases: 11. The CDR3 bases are TGTGCCAGCAGCTACTTGACTAGCGGGGGAAGATGGTCCTACAATGAGCAGTTCTTC. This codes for CASSYLTSGGRWSYNEQFF.